This TCR beta chain appears in the sequencing data of a study of blood T cells in healthy people across ages (dated by TCRdb to between 2015 and 2017). With regard to the full study: Template switching captured roughly one uniquely barcoded TCR beta cDNA molecule per two T cells in model experiments. Using deep sequencing normalized with unique cDNA molecular identifiers, the study measured how TCR beta repertoire diversity changes with age. For two donors (one aged 18 to 29 and one aged 80 or older), the study analyzed two additional independent replicas of 1 million unique cDNA reads from the same blood draw. Four age groups were formed from the donors: young (average approximately 15 years), middle-aged (approximately 41), aged (under 70) and long-lived (approximately 78). The investigation overall reported the following: Observed TCR beta diversity per million T cells fell roughly linearly with age, and a significant reduction was already apparent by age roughly 40. Compared with the aged group, the long-lived group had more naive CD4+ T cells, fewer expanded clones and increased TCR diversity, suggesting age selection. Total diversity estimates from one million sequenced T cells were considered lower bounds and underestimates. Because donor CMV infection status was unknown, age-related changes in expanded clonotypes were potentially confounded. Bulk unsorted PBMC profiling prevented conclusive comparison of naive and antigen-experienced compartments. Observed TCR beta diversity correlated strongly with the percentage of naive T cells measured by flow cytometry.

Libraries were constructed by 5' RACE. TCRdb lists the instrument as Illumina HiSeq 2500. The second PCR ran for roughly 7 to 12 cycles and used a J-beta primer mix along with a sample-barcoded 5' primer. A template-switch 5' adaptor carrying 12 random nucleotides introduced a unique molecular identifier onto each TCR beta cDNA molecule. Each sample yielded at least 3 million CDR3-containing paired-end reads. First-strand cDNA synthesis was performed from all RNA using the Mint cDNA synthesis kit, with priming by a TRBC-specific oligonucleotide. All cDNA was treated with uracil-DNA glycosylase and then went through a first 18-cycle PCR with the universal primers M1SS and BC2_uni_R. The original methods were these. Normalization of each sample was performed by random selection of 1 million high-quality reads, each carrying a distinct molecular identifier. Reads with shared molecular identifiers were discarded instead of being binned into consensus sequences. CDR3 identification, clonotype clustering and error correction used MiTCR with a Q25 quality threshold and the strictest error-elimination algorithm. A nonparametric unseen species model with Euler transformation was used to estimate lower-bound total TCR beta diversity. TCRdb reprocessed the public reads (quality trimming at Q25 with fastp, clone calling with MiXCR) and kept in-frame beta chains. Here each entry gathers all rows of one CDR3 protein and keeps the most common genes and DNA. In this record, the V and J calls reflect TCRdb's handling and not the investigators' own analysis. In this sample the table shows some 940,000 distinct CDR3 sequences, 25% to 30% of which occur a single time. The top ten constitute 10% of the sample.

Systemically healthy Caucasian individuals from Russia, around 38 in total and aged about 6 to 95 years, were included as donors. Roughly 9 milliliters of peripheral blood were drawn from each donor into EDTA-treated Vacutainer tubes. Ficoll-Paque density-gradient centrifugation was used to isolate PBMCs, with at least 6.5 million obtained per sample. Total RNA, at least 6 micrograms per sample, was extracted from PBMCs with Trizol reagent. The percentages of naive CD45RAhigh/CD27high T cells were determined by flow cytometry on a PBMC aliquot from every donor. The CDR3 spans 14 residues, from the cysteine through the phenylalanine. The read is trimmed to its CDR3 DNA, 42 bases read in frame from base 1. The germline V gene gives CDR1 as SGHTA and CDR2 as FQGNSA. V ends up 3 bases short and J 6 bases short, with an unmatched junction base count of 6. This clonotype was seen a handful of times. This receptor's antigen is unknown. Per-base quality was not reported, and no clone a single base away is much larger than it.

A further study also used this sample, focusing on T cells of mothers and their children. From that second study: Donors were nine systemically healthy Caucasian individuals: three mothers and their six children. cDNA synthesis consumed the entire amount of extracted RNA, loaded at approximately 1.6 ug RNA in each 15 ul reaction. Sample barcodes and 2-4 random nucleotides were added via the M1S primer in the second PCR. Over 9 million TCR beta CDR3 reads came from each mother, compared with around 3 million reads from each child. Thymic selection shapes the output of TCR recombination in a similar way in related and unrelated pairs, and inherited differences have a minor effect. Normalized repertoire overlap in related mother-child pairs was always slightly higher than in unrelated mother-child pairs, but the difference was never significant. No persistent microchimeric T cell clones were detected, at a sensitivity of roughly 100 clones per million clonotypes. In the study, deep NGS was used to compare the TCR beta repertoires of mothers and children, and features distinguishing related mother-child pairs from unrelated individuals were sought. Mothers averaged roughly 40 +/- 4 years of age and children averaged about 10 +/- 4 years. After adapters were ligated using NEBNext reagents, the libraries underwent 100+100 nt paired-end sequencing on an Illumina HiSeq 2000. Mother and child libraries were prepared a month apart and sequenced in separate runs to prevent cross-contamination. Each donor had between about 450,000 and 2,100,000 distinct TCR beta clonotypes identified. Naive TCR beta clonotypes were estimated from low-frequency clonotypes matched to each donor's FACS-determined naive share, without sorting.

The chain couples TRBV7-2 to TRBJ2-3, and 7 junctional nucleotides match TRBD2. The receptor was isolated from a woman aged 40 to 50 in good health. The sample taken for sequencing was blood. DNA sequence: TGTGCCAGCAGCTTCGACGCGGGGGACGATACGCAGTATTTT. It translates as CASSFDAGDDTQYF.